The rows below give T cell receptor beta chains drawn from one sample of a study of shared clonotypes between healthy human individuals. Assay: immunoSEQ multiplex PCR; the TCRdb copy retains only in-frame clones and omits some. Among about 520,000 clones listed, approximately 95% were seen once. The sample was naive CD4+ T cells sorted from blood. Every receptor here comes from a woman in her 30s in good health. Both conserved end residues are trimmed from each CDR3.

j_gene	v_gene	CDR3aa
TRBJ1-4	TRBV30	AWSPGGYEKLF
TRBJ2-1	TRBV9	ASSVSSGRSSYNEQF
TRBJ2-1	TRBV10-1	ASSVPGQGFDEQF
TRBJ1-6	TRBV5-1	ASSLQGASSPLH
TRBJ2-3	TRBV5-1	ASYEGPDTQY
TRBJ2-3	TRBV19	ASSVQHRDRGLD
TRBJ2-7	TRBV5-4	ASSLGGGYEQY
TRBJ2-1	TRBV5-1	ASSPQGHEQF
TRBJ1-1	TRBV6-1	ASSLHRGRTEAF
TRBJ2-1	TRBV5-1	ASSLGVGSYNEQF
TRBJ1-1	TRBV18	ASSPMGTGEAF
TRBJ2-1	TRBV5-1	ASSLGDKDNEQF
TRBJ1-5	TRBV28	ASSSGTAKNQPQH
TRBJ2-2	TRBV5-1	ASSYDRPLTGELF
TRBJ1-1	TRBV4-1	ASSQDSAGSNTEAF
TRBJ1-4	TRBV19	ASSITLGEKLF
TRBJ2-4	TRBV27	ASSVISPRVNLAKNIQY
NA	TRBV20-1	SASREYEQY
TRBJ1-6	TRBV18	ASSPPSTGNSPLH
TRBJ1-2	TRBV18	ASSPLVKGQGPNYGYT
TRBJ2-3	TRBV5-6	ASSDSTDTQY
TRBJ1-1	TRBV7-8	ASSHLPPGDSEAF
TRBJ2-7	TRBV11-2	ASSPGLATTYEQY
TRBJ2-2	TRBV7-2	ASSPVRERTGELF
TRBJ2-3	TRBV9	ASSVVAAGLDTQY
TRBJ1-5	TRBV19	ASSIPPRGYGNQPQH
TRBJ1-2	TRBV7-8	ASSTRDRVYGYT
TRBJ2-1	TRBV7-9	ASSPRLAGTYNEQF
TRBJ1-5	TRBV19	ASSTDGFNQPQH
TRBJ2-5	TRBV5-1	ASSGGSGGAVRETQY
TRBJ2-3	TRBV30	AWKAGLSTDTQY
TRBJ2-7	TRBV5-1	ASSVVDLGYEQY
TRBJ2-1	TRBV18	ASSPGPSSYNEQF
TRBJ2-7	TRBV30	AWGGLAGLEQY
TRBJ2-7	TRBV19	ASRGTGESYEQY
TRBJ2-7	TRBV28	ASSPQAAYEQY
TRBJ1-2	TRBV18	ASSPTSGTGDGYT
TRBJ1-5	TRBV28	ASSLRTAYNQPQH
TRBJ2-1	TRBV11-2	ASRAIAGGFPEQF
TRBJ2-5	TRBV27	ASRRGDRVETQY
TRBJ2-5	TRBV18	ASSPPLAGRETQY